These 23 T cell receptor beta chains share one sample of origin, sequenced in a study of T cell responses to AZD1222 COVID-19 vaccine. Clones were sequenced by immunoSEQ multiplex PCR, and TCRdb holds only the in-frame ones, with some missing. The data contain about 120,000 clones, around 90% of them seen just once; the ten biggest clones take up approximately 2.6%. Sequenced here: peripheral blood, sampled 28 days after the second AZD1222 dose. The receptor source for this set is an adult who received the AZD1222 COVID-19 vaccine.

This clone was counted only a few times. The chain has TRBV10-2 and TRBJ1-3; a weak D match, TRBD1 (5 bases). Trimming stripped 5 bases from V and 3 bases from J, with 11 bases between. CDR3 size: 14 residues. In germline, CDR1 is WSHSY, CDR2 SAAADI. CDR3 bases: TGCGCCAGCAGTCGGGGCCTCGATGGAAACACCATATATTTT. Amino acid sequence: CASSRGLDGNTIYF.

The CDR3 DNA follows: TGTGCCAGCAGCTCCGTCTTACCGCAAGAGACCCAGTACTTC. Its protein product is CASSSVLPQETQYF. The rearrangement links TRBV7-9 to TRBJ2-5; D is ambiguous. The CDR3 sequence is 14 residues long. The V end lost 4 bases, the J end lost 2 bases, and 11 bases lay between the germline ends. Germline lookup yields CDR1 SEHNR and CDR2 FQNEAQ (reference sequence).

The V gene is TRBV9, the J gene TRBJ1-3; maybe TRBD1 (5 bases). The V end was cut by 3 bases, the J end by 0 bases, with 19 bases between. The CDR3 covers 18 residues. CDR1 and CDR2 from the germline V gene are SGDLS and YYNGEE. The CDR3 bases are TGTGCCAGCAGCGCCGCAACGACAGAACAGCCCTCTGGAAACACCATATATTTT. Its protein product is CASSAATTEQPSGNTIYF.

V and J are TRBV7-2 and TRBJ2-6; D gene uncertain. The CDR3 runs 15 residues. Trimming stripped 2 bases from V and 2 bases from J, with 7 bases between. Germline V gene lookup returns CDR1 SGHTA and CDR2 FQGNSA. The CDR3 protein is CASSLKGAGANVLTF. As DNA, the CDR3 is TGTGCCAGCAGCTTAAAAGGTGCTGGGGCCAACGTCCTGACTTTC.

The chain couples TRBV11-2 to TRBJ1-2; D not certain. The CDR3 has 14 residues. Germline loops: CDR1 SGHAT, CDR2 FQNNGV. Trimming removed 5 bases from V and 2 bases from J, with 12 bases in between. The CDR3 protein is CASSTSPGNYGYTF. The CDR3 region has the DNA TGTGCCAGCAGCACCTCCCCGGGAAACTATGGCTACACCTTC. Full variable domain (outside the CDR3, taken from reference TRBV11-2 and TRBJ1-2): EAGVAQSPRYKIIEKRQSVAFWCNPISGHATLYWYQQILGQGPKLLIQFQNNGVVDDSQLPKDRFSAERLKGVDSTLKIQPAKLEDSAVYLCASSTSPGNYGYTFGSGTRLTVV.

CDR3: CASSPQNYEQYF. In DNA, the CDR3 is TGTGCCAGCAGCCCACAGAACTACGAGCAGTACTTC. This chain uses TRBV7-9 with TRBJ2-7; no clear D gene. The CDR3 extends over 12 amino acids. V lost 5 bases to trimming and J lost 3 bases, with 8 bases between them. Germline CDR1 is SEHNR and CDR2 is FQNEAQ (reference sequence).

The chain has TRBV7-6 and TRBJ2-1; unclear D gene. The CDR3 totals 15 residues. Germline CDR1 SGHVS, CDR2 FNYEAQ. V dropped 4 bases and J dropped 11 bases, with 21 bases sitting between them. The DNA for the CDR3 is TGTGCCAGCAGCTCGTGGCCAGACGCCAACACCAAGCAGTTCTTC. Its protein is CASSSWPDANTKQFF.

The rearrangement links TRBV3-1 (or the pseudogene TRBV3-2) to TRBJ2-1; D is ambiguous. The germline V gene has CDR1 LGHDT and CDR2 YNNKEL (reference sequence). V lost 1 base, J lost 5 bases, and 12 bases lay in between. The CDR3 runs 15 residues. The DNA of the CDR3 is TGTGCCAGCAGCCAAGCCCTAGGCGGACACAATGAGCAGTTCTTC. It translates to CASSQALGGHNEQFF.

This clone was recorded only once. This chain connects TRBV19 to TRBJ1-2; 10 bases are a match to TRBD1. This CDR3 has 16 residues. CDR1 is LNHDA, CDR2 SQIVND, per germline (reference sequence). The J segment lost 2 bases and the V segment lost 3 bases, leaving 6 bases of the junction unmatched. CDR3 sequence reads: CASSIGWGQGNYGYTF. CDR3 in DNA: TGTGCCAGTAGTATTGGTTGGGGACAGGGGAACTATGGCTACACCTTC.

The rearrangement joins TRBV19 to TRBJ2-3; weak D call: TRBD1 (5 bases). This CDR3 contains 15 residues. With 4 bases removed from V and 5 bases from J, the gap between germline ends came to 16 bases. Germline V CDR1 and CDR2: LNHDA, SQIVND (reference sequence). The CDR3 coding sequence is TGTGCCAGTAGTACAAACCCAGGGTCGAAAGATACGCAGTATTTT. Encoded protein: CASSTNPGSKDTQYF.

In its sample, this clone was seen a few times. The chain recombines TRBV7-9 with TRBJ2-1; possible D gene TRBD2, 6 bases. Germline CDR1 reads SEHNR; CDR2 reads FQNEAQ (reference sequence). This CDR3 spans 13 amino acids. Trimming left V 5 bases short and J 4 bases short, with 9 bases between. CDR3 DNA sequence: TGTGCCAGCAGCCGGGACTTATACAATGAGCAGTTCTTC. This encodes CASSRDLYNEQFF.

The chain carries TRBV10-3 and TRBJ1-4; the match to TRBD1 covers 8 bases. Per germline, CDR1 ENHRY and CDR2 SYGVKD. The CDR3 has 16 amino acids. Trimming cost V 3 bases and J 8 bases; bases outside gene matches: 11. CDR3 residues: CAISESGTGKGEKLFF. In DNA, the CDR3 is TGTGCCATCAGTGAATCCGGGACAGGCAAGGGGGAAAAACTGTTTTTT.

This clone was recorded a few times. The sample holds other DNA sequences that translate to the same CDR3. The chain links TRBV4-3 to TRBJ2-2; 8 bases are shared with TRBD1. With 3 bases clipped from V and 5 bases from J, the junction kept 2 bases outside the gene matches. Germline V gene lookup returns CDR1 LGHNA and CDR2 YSLEER. The CDR3 is 14 amino acids. As DNA, the CDR3 is TGCGCCAGCAGCCACACAGGGGGAACCGGGGAGCTGTTTTTT. Translation gives CASSHTGGTGELFF.

For the CDR3, the DNA is TGCAGCGTGGGGCAGACCACCTACGAGCAGTACTTC. It specifies CSVGQTTYEQYF. J is TRBJ2-7 and V is TRBV29-1; a possible D gene is TRBD1 (5 bases). Trimming pared 6 bases from V and 2 bases from J, leaving 11 bases between. Germline CDR1 SQVTM, CDR2 ANQGSEA. This CDR3 has 12 amino acids.

The chain employs TRBV3-1 (or the pseudogene TRBV3-2) and TRBJ1-6, with 8 nucleotides matching TRBD1. The CDR3 totals 16 residues. The ends lost 4 bases at V and 9 bases at J; junction bases unmatched: 11. Germline CDR1 and CDR2: LGHDT and YNNKEL (reference sequence). In DNA, the CDR3 is TGTGCCAGCAGCCCCGACAGGGGTATTGGTGGTTCACCCCTCCACTTT. It encodes CASSPDRGIGGSPLHF.

The chain has TRBV7-9 and TRBJ1-5; TRBD1 is a possible D gene (5 bases). V lost 5 bases and J lost 3, with 17 bases in between. There are 16 residues in the CDR3. The germline CDR1 and CDR2 sequences are SEHNR and FQNEAQ (reference sequence). The CDR3 DNA sequence: TGTGCCAGCAGCCCTCGAGGGGCAAGTGACAATCAGCCCCAGCATTTT. It yields the protein CASSPRGASDNQPQHF.

This chain joins TRBV5-5 and TRBJ1-6, with a possible D match to TRBD1 (5 bases). V shed 4 bases and J shed 9 bases, with 11 bases lying between them. The germline CDR1 and CDR2 sequences are SGHKS and YYEKEE (reference sequence). CDR3 size: 13 residues. CDR3 coding DNA: TGTGCCAGCAGCATCAGGGATGGTTCACCCCTCCACTTT. As protein: CASSIRDGSPLHF.

The V gene is TRBV19, the J gene TRBJ1-1; no clear D. CDR1 is LNHDA, CDR2 SQIVND, per germline (reference sequence). Between the trimmed V and J ends, which lost 6 bases and 0 bases, there was a span of 11 bases. The CDR3 length is 14 residues. CDR3 loop: CASSRSGMNTEAFF. The CDR3 DNA follows: TGTGCCAGTAGCCGTAGTGGCATGAACACTGAAGCTTTCTTT. The whole variable domain, remainder taken from reference TRBV19 and TRBJ1-1, is DGGITQSPKYLFRKEGQNVTLSCEQNLNHDAMYWYRQDPGQGLRLIYYSQIVNDFQKGDIAEGYSVSREKKESFPLTVTSAQKNPTAFYLCASSRSGMNTEAFFGQGTRLTVV.

The chain joins TRBV19 to TRBJ1-1, with a possible D match to TRBD1 (6 bases). The V gene lost 10 bases and the J gene lost 0 bases, with 15 bases spanning the gap. This CDR3 is built from 14 residues. CDR1 LNHDA and CDR2 SQIVND come from the germline V gene (reference sequence). The CDR3 DNA is TGTGCCACGCAGACCAGGGGACTGAACACTGAAGCTTTCTTT. The encoded protein is CATQTRGLNTEAFF.

This chain connects TRBV7-2 to TRBJ1-4; D remains unclear. CDR3 length: 13 amino acids. Germline V gives CDR1 SGHTA, CDR2 FQGNSA. V was pared by 1 base and J by 5 bases, with 5 bases between. CDR3 DNA: TGTGCCAGCAGCTTAGGCCTCAATGAAAAACTGTTTTTT. Protein: CASSLGLNEKLFF.

This clone was detected once. V usage is TRBV5-1 and J usage is TRBJ2-7; possible D gene TRBD1, 7 bases. This CDR3 has 16 residues. Germline CDR1 reads SGHRS; CDR2 reads YFSETQ. With 4 bases removed from V and 4 bases from J, the gap between germline ends came to 21 bases. In DNA, the CDR3 is TGCGCCAGCAGCACTAGAGGACAGGCTGGAGGGTACGAGCAGTACTTC. Translation gives CASSTRGQAGGYEQYF.

This clone was counted only a few times. The chain uses TRBV29-1 and TRBJ1-4; D remains ambiguous. In germline, CDR1 is SQVTM, CDR2 ANQGSEA. The V end was cut by 4 bases, the J end by 6 bases, with 6 bases between. The CDR3 consists of 11 residues. The CDR3 bases are TGCAGCGTTGCTTCCTATGAAAAACTGTTTTTT. Amino acids: CSVASYEKLFF.

CDR3 bases: TGTGCCAGCAGCGAGTTCAGGGGAAATTCACCCCTCCACTTT. Its translation is CASSEFRGNSPLHF. The rearrangement joins TRBV6-2 or TRBV6-3 to TRBJ1-6; weak D call: TRBD1 (6 bases). The CDR3 is 14 residues long. The V end was cut by 6 bases, the J end by 7 bases, with 13 bases between. CDR1 and CDR2 from the germline V gene are MNHEY and SVGEGT.